Each of the 14 T cell receptor beta chains below was sequenced from the same sample in a study of OX40 agonist ivuxolimab in advanced cancers. Generated by immunoSEQ multiplex PCR, the TCRdb table keeps only in-frame clones and is missing some. The sample comprises more than 20,000 clones, approximately 83% of which are singletons, and around 18% rests with the top ten. This specimen consisted of CD4+ or CD8+ T cells sorted from blood, obtained in a trial of the OX40 agonist ivuxolimab. The receptors were gathered from an adult with an advanced solid tumor such as melanoma, head and neck, liver or kidney cancer.

J is TRBJ2-2 and V is TRBV19; tentatively, D is TRBD1 (6 bases). Per the germline V gene, CDR1 is LNHDA and CDR2 is SQIVND (reference sequence). Trimming stripped 5 bases from V and 5 bases from J, with 9 bases between. The CDR3 totals 13 residues. The CDR3 DNA sequence: TGTGCCAGTAGTGTAACAGGGACCGGGGAGCTGTTTTTT. It yields the protein CASSVTGTGELFF.

The chain recombines TRBV4-1 with TRBJ2-7, with TRBD2 matching over 8 bases. The CDR3 sequence is 13 residues long. Germline V gene data show CDR1 as MGHRA and CDR2 as YSYEKL. V was clipped by 8 bases and J by 1 base; unmatched bases: 4. CDR3 residues: CASGSGTSYEQYF. In nucleotides, the CDR3 is TGCGCCAGCGGTAGCGGGACTTCCTACGAGCAGTACTTC.

The chain carries TRBV7-8 and TRBJ1-5; 7 nucleotides align to TRBD1. This CDR3 contains 16 residues. Germline V gene sequence: CDR1 SGHVS, CDR2 FQNEAQ. J lost 4 bases, V lost 0 bases, and 6 bases had no gene match. CDR3 residues: CASSLARGLRNQPQHF. CDR3 nucleotides: TGTGCCAGCAGCTTAGCGAGGGGGCTCAGGAATCAGCCCCAGCATTTT.

Comments on this clone: In the same sample, other DNA sequences code for this CDR3. The chain combines TRBV27 with TRBJ2-1; TRBD1 or TRBD2 may be the D gene (6 bases each). The CDR3 runs to 13 residues. CDR1 MNHEY and CDR2 SMNVEV come from the germline V gene (reference sequence). Trimming cost V 5 bases and J 7 bases, with 12 bases left between them. The CDR3 bases are TGTGCCAGCAGTCTAGGAGGGGGTAATGAGCAGTTCTTC. This encodes CASSLGGGNEQFF.

This chain links TRBV11-2 with TRBJ2-3; 8 nucleotides match TRBD2. CDR3 length: 15 amino acids. Germline CDR1 reads SGHAT; CDR2 reads FQNNGV. Trimming at V came to 3 bases and at J to 2 bases, leaving 4 bases not matched to a gene. In nucleotides, the CDR3 is TGTGCCAGCAGCTTTGCGGGAGGCTTCACAGATACGCAGTATTTT. This gives the protein CASSFAGGFTDTQYF.

CDR3: CSVEEVGGMETQYF. The CDR3 coding sequence is TGCAGCGTTGAAGAGGTAGGGGGGATGGAGACCCAGTACTTC. The chain has TRBV29-1 and TRBJ2-5; D could derive from TRBD1 or TRBD2 (6 bases each). The V end lost 0 bases, the J end lost 5 bases, and 13 bases lay between the germline ends. This CDR3 spans 14 amino acids. Looked up from germline, CDR1 is SQVTM and CDR2 is ANQGSEA.

The chain links TRBV30 to TRBJ2-7; TRBD2 matches 8 bases. The V gene end was trimmed by 6 bases and the J gene end by 4 bases; junction bases not matched to a gene: 8. The CDR3 is 13 amino acids. Germline V CDR1 and CDR2: GTSNPN, SVGIG (reference sequence). CDR3 sequence reads: CACGPGGEYEQYF. CDR3 in DNA: TGTGCCTGCGGCCCCGGGGGGGAATACGAGCAGTACTTC.

This clone was counted a few times. The genes are TRBV5-1 and TRBJ2-1; 9 bases are shared with TRBD1. The V gene end was trimmed by 2 bases and the J gene end by 7 bases; junction bases not matched to a gene: 16. Germline CDR1 and CDR2: SGHRS and YFSETQ. The CDR3 is 18 amino acids. This CDR3 is CASSFPRDREIFRNEQFF. The CDR3 DNA reads as TGCGCCAGCAGCTTCCCAAGGGACAGGGAGATTTTTCGGAATGAGCAGTTCTTC.

The chain couples TRBV9 to TRBJ1-1; 7 bases are shared with TRBD1. The CDR3 has 15 residues. After removal of 3 bases from V and 2 bases from J, the junction contained 7 bases not matched to a gene. The germline V gene has CDR1 SGDLS and CDR2 YYNGEE. In DNA, the CDR3 is TGTGCCAGCAGCGCCCGGACAGGCCCAAACACTGAAGCTTTCTTT. This encodes CASSARTGPNTEAFF.

The chain employs TRBV5-1 and TRBJ1-2, with 7 bases matching TRBD1. Germline V gives CDR1 SGHRS, CDR2 YFSETQ. The CDR3 runs to 16 residues. Trimming at V came to 4 bases and at J to 0 bases, leaving 9 bases not matched to a gene. The chain's CDR3 is CASSPRGGSSNYGYTF. CDR3 coding DNA: TGCGCCAGCAGCCCACGAGGGGGCTCATCTAACTATGGCTACACCTTC.

This chain uses TRBV4-2 with TRBJ1-1, with TRBD1 identical over 9 bases. V gave up 3 bases and J gave up 10 bases; unmatched junction bases: 9. CDR1 is LGHNA, CDR2 YNFKEQ, per germline. This CDR3 contains 14 residues. In DNA form, the CDR3 reads TGTGCCAGCAGCCATCCTCCGGGACAGGGTTTAGCTTTCTTT. Protein sequence: CASSHPPGQGLAFF.

This clone was recorded a few times. The chain joins TRBV29-1 to TRBJ2-7; 12 nucleotides line up with TRBD2. Trimming took 7 bases from V and 5 from J; bases not matched to a gene: 6. CDR1 is SQVTM, CDR2 ANQGSEA, per germline. The CDR3 spans 13 residues. The CDR3 coding sequence is TGCAGCGCTTCGACTAGCGGGAGCCACGAGCAGTACTTC. Its translation: CSASTSGSHEQYF.

The chain couples TRBV6-5 to TRBJ1-5; D not resolved. V lost 4 bases and J 4 bases, leaving 11 bases between the germline ends. The germline CDR1 and CDR2 sequences are MNHEY and SVGAGI. This CDR3 has 14 amino acids. CDR3 in amino acids: CASSSGRRNQPQHF. The CDR3 coding sequence is TGTGCCAGCAGTTCGGGCAGGCGGAATCAGCCCCAGCATTTT.

This chain joins TRBV29-1 and TRBJ1-1; D is unclear. Between the trimmed V and J ends, which lost 8 bases and 4 bases, there was a span of 11 bases. This CDR3 contains 11 residues. Germline assignment: CDR1 SQVTM and CDR2 ANQGSEA. As DNA, the CDR3 is TGCAGCTGCTGGGAACTCACTGAAGCTTTCTTT. Translated: CSCWELTEAFF. Full variable domain (missing parts from reference TRBV29-1 and TRBJ1-1): SAVISQKPSRDICQRGTSLTIQCQVDSQVTMMFWYRQQPGQSLTLIATANQGSEATYESGFVIDKFPISRPNLTFSTLTVSNMSPEDSSIYLCSCWELTEAFFGQGTRLTVV.